These 19 T cell receptor beta chains originate from one sample sequenced in a study of blood T cell repertoires in COVID-19 (TCRdb year 2020). The library relied on the immunoSEQ multiplex PCR assay. In its TCRdb copy, this immuneACCESS table keeps in-frame sequences only and misses some clones. Where compared with another copy, unresolved V genes explain less than half of these, and the others have no known cause. This sample has 180,000 or so clones in its table, and approximately 80% of those were observed once. Together, the top ten hold 13% to 15% of the sample. What was sequenced was PBMCs or T cells enriched from blood (not recorded which). These receptors originate from a man over 45 who had recovered from COVID-19.

This chain joins TRBV6-5 and TRBJ2-1; 7 bases fit TRBD1. Trimming at V came to 2 bases and at J to 2 bases, leaving 6 bases not matched to a gene. The V gene's germline CDR1 is MNHEY and CDR2 SVGAGI. The CDR3 spans 16 residues. The CDR3 DNA sequence: TGTGCCAGCAGTTACGAGAGGGGGCGAACCTACAATGAGCAGTTCTTC. Its translation: CASSYERGRTYNEQFF.

Details on this clone: One end of the junction is discordant with germline, which a read error may explain. The chain joins TRBV6-2 or TRBV6-3 to TRBJ2-3; a weak D match, TRBD1 (5 bases). Germline V gives CDR1 MNHEY, CDR2 SVGEGT. The length of the CDR3 is 12 residues. The CDR3, as DNA: TGTGCCAGCAGTTTCGACACAGGTACGCAGTATTTT. Its translation: CASSFDTGTQYF.

The chain links TRBV2 to TRBJ2-4, with D perhaps TRBD2 (5 bases). Germline V gene lookup returns CDR1 SNHLY and CDR2 FYNNEI. The CDR3 is made up of 17 amino acids. Trimming took 3 bases from V and 0 from J, leaving 15 bases between them. The CDR3 sequence: CASSDRGLALAKNIQYF. The CDR3 bases are TGTGCCAGCAGTGATAGAGGGCTAGCACTAGCCAAAAACATTCAGTACTTC. The full variable domain, rest sourced from reference TRBV2 and TRBJ2-4, is EPEVTQTPSHQVTQMGQEVILRCVPISNHLYFYWYRQILGQKVEFLVSFYNNEISEKSEIFDDQFSVERPDGSNFTLKIRSTKLEDSAMYFCASSDRGLALAKNIQYFGAGTRLSVL.

This clone was detected a few times. Other DNA sequences within the sample encode an identical CDR3. V usage is TRBV6-4 and J usage is TRBJ1-1, with a weak D call TRBD1 (6 bases). Germline CDR1 MRHNA, CDR2 SNTAGT. V was clipped by 6 bases and J by 1 base, with 12 bases between them. CDR3 length: 14 amino acids. CDR3 nucleotides: TGTGCCAGCAGATCGACAGGTACGAACACTGAAGCTTTCTTT. It encodes CASRSTGTNTEAFF.

This sequence joins TRBV30 and TRBJ1-2, with no clear D. V gave up 2 bases and J gave up 7 bases, with 23 bases separating them. This CDR3 has 16 residues. CDR1 GTSNPN and CDR2 SVGIG come from the germline V gene (reference sequence). The CDR3 is CAWSKISEARSGGYTF. In nucleotides, the CDR3 is TGTGCCTGGAGTAAAATCTCTGAGGCCCGCTCGGGTGGCTACACCTTC.

This chain connects TRBV5-1 to TRBJ2-7; 7 bases align to TRBD1. V was clipped by 4 bases and J by 6 bases; unmatched bases: 10. This CDR3 has 14 amino acids. Germline values: CDR1 SGHRS, CDR2 YFSETQ. The CDR3 sequence is CASSDSDRVGEQYF. In nucleotides, the CDR3 is TGCGCCAGCAGCGACTCTGACAGGGTCGGCGAGCAGTACTTC.

The chain employs TRBV14 and TRBJ2-5, with TRBD1 identical over 10 bases. In germline, CDR1 is SGHDN, CDR2 FVKESK. The CDR3 is 15 amino acids. The V and J ends lost 4 bases and 5 bases, in that order; junction bases with no gene match: 7. The CDR3 sequence: CASSRRQGARETQYF. The CDR3 DNA sequence: TGTGCCAGCAGCCGCCGACAGGGGGCCCGGGAGACCCAGTACTTC.

This chain connects TRBV30 to TRBJ2-7, with 8 bases identical to TRBD1. The CDR3 covers 13 residues. Germline V gene data show CDR1 as GTSNPN and CDR2 as SVGIG (reference sequence). V dropped 2 bases and J dropped 3; count of bases not matched to a gene: 3. DNA of the CDR3: TGTGCCTGGAGTACCGGGACAGGCTACGAGCAGTACTTC. Its protein is CAWSTGTGYEQYF.

This clone was observed a few times. V usage is TRBV10-1 and J usage is TRBJ1-2; a weak D match, TRBD1 (6 bases). The CDR3 has 13 residues. Germline assignment: CDR1 WNHNN and CDR2 SYGVQD (reference sequence). V lost 7 bases and J lost 3, with 12 bases in between. The CDR3 DNA reads TGCGCCAGCACGACAGGCTCCGACTATGGCTACACCTTC. Its protein product is CASTTGSDYGYTF.

The CDR3 loop is CASSRTGYEQYF. DNA of the CDR3: TGCGCCAGCAGCCGAACAGGGTACGAGCAGTACTTC. This chain connects TRBV5-1 to TRBJ2-7; a possible D gene is TRBD1 (6 bases). Trimming removed 4 bases at V and 4 bases at J, with 9 bases between. Germline V lookup: CDR1 SGHRS, CDR2 YFSETQ. The CDR3 is 12 amino acids.

This clone was counted once. The chain is built from TRBV7-9 and TRBJ1-4, with 8 bases lining up with TRBD1. The ends lost 5 bases at V and 4 bases at J; junction bases unmatched: 6. CDR3 length equals 15 residues. CDR1 and CDR2 from the germline V gene are SEHNR and FQNEAQ (reference sequence). This CDR3 is CASSLPTGDNEKLFF. The DNA for the CDR3 is TGTGCCAGCAGCCTTCCGACAGGGGATAATGAAAAACTGTTTTTT.

This clone has just one count. The rearrangement joins TRBV3-1 (or the pseudogene TRBV3-2) to TRBJ2-2; TRBD2 might be the D (5 bases). Germline CDR1 LGHDT, CDR2 YNNKEL (reference sequence). V was shortened by 6 bases and J by 4 bases, with 12 bases between the two germline ends. This CDR3 region has 14 residues. The CDR3 is CASSSGISTGELFF. The DNA for the CDR3 is TGTGCCAGCAGTTCGGGAATTTCCACCGGGGAGCTGTTTTTT.

CDR3 protein: CASSLAPDEKLFF. The CDR3, as DNA: TGCGCCAGCAGCTTGGCACCAGATGAAAAACTGTTTTTT. This chain uses TRBV5-1 with TRBJ1-4; D is unclear. Between the trimmed V and J ends, which lost 0 bases and 6 bases, there was a span of 6 bases. The CDR3 loop spans 13 amino acids. Germline V gene lookup returns CDR1 SGHRS and CDR2 YFSETQ.

The J gene is TRBJ2-2, the V gene TRBV7-8; 11 bases map to TRBD1. J was trimmed by 7 bases and V by 5 bases; bases with no gene match: 12. Germline CDR1 is SGHVS and CDR2 is FQNEAQ. The length of the CDR3 is 17 residues. The CDR3 coding sequence is TGTGCCAGCAGCCCAAGTAGGACAGGGGGCGCTAACGGGGAGCTGTTTTTT. Its translation: CASSPSRTGGANGELFF.

CDR3 protein: CATTDRDPYNEQFF. CDR3 bases: TGTGCCACCACCGACAGGGATCCCTACAATGAGCAGTTCTTC. J is TRBJ2-1 and V is TRBV21-1; the D call in the table, TRBD1, was not verified against the DNA. TRBV21-1 is deemed a pseudogene. The CDR3 totals 14 residues.

The genes are TRBV5-1 and TRBJ1-5; D is possibly TRBD1 (5 bases). The ends were cut back, 4 bases at V and 4 bases at J, with 12 bases in the middle. From germline, CDR1 is SGHRS and CDR2 YFSETQ. This CDR3 has 14 amino acids. In nucleotides, the CDR3 is TGCGCCAGCAGCCCGGGGGGTGAGAATCAGCCCCAGCATTTT. Amino acid sequence: CASSPGGENQPQHF.

V usage is TRBV5-4 and J usage is TRBJ2-5, with a tentative D call TRBD2 (5 bases). This CDR3 contains 11 residues. V shed 2 bases and J shed 6 bases, with 5 bases lying between them. The germline V gene has CDR1 SGHNT and CDR2 YYREEE (reference sequence). The CDR3 region has the DNA TGTGCCAGCAGCTTCGGGAAGACCCAGTACTTC. Translating it yields CASSFGKTQYF.

The chain recombines TRBV19 with TRBJ1-2; TRBD1 is a possible D gene (5 bases). CDR1 LNHDA and CDR2 SQIVND come from the germline V gene (reference sequence). V shed 7 bases and J shed 7 bases, with 13 bases lying between them. The CDR3 is 12 amino acids. The CDR3 region has the DNA TGTGCCAGTAAGAACCCCAGGGTTGGCTACACCTTC. Translating gives CASKNPRVGYTF.

The chain is built from TRBV6-5 and TRBJ2-7; 7 positions match TRBD2. Germline values: CDR1 MNHEY, CDR2 SVGAGI. The CDR3 is made up of 15 amino acids. V gave up 6 bases and J gave up 0 bases; unmatched junction bases: 8. The CDR3 DNA follows: TGTGCCAGCAGGGTTAGCGGGCGTAGCTCCTACGAGCAGTACTTC. This sequence encodes CASRVSGRSSYEQYF.